One TCR beta chain is described in this entry. Which antigen it targets is not known. Per-nucleotide qualities are absent, and no much larger clonotype sits a single base away. This specimen comes from a study of T cells after yellow fever vaccination (dated by TCRdb to between 2018 and 2020). Notes on the research overall: The SMART-Seq v4 Ultra Low Input RNA kit was used to prepare libraries from fractions with low cell numbers. Two healthy male donors made up the cohort, one aged 18 to 30 years and the other aged 30 to 40 years. To follow T-cell clones before and after primary and booster YFV17D yellow fever vaccination, bulk TCR alpha and beta repertoires were sequenced over time. Blood was drawn at multiple timepoints before and after primary and secondary immunization, with bulk PBMC replicates and cell subsets isolated.

TCR cDNA was synthesized by 5'RACE template switching, through which a universal primer site and unique molecular identifiers were introduced. Priming of cDNA synthesis was performed from both the TCR alpha and TCR beta constant segments. Libraries were amplified in two PCR steps, with sample barcodes and sequencing adapters added in the second step. Libraries were sequenced on Illumina HiSeq 2500 (2x100 bp) or NovaSeq (2x150 bp). Turning to the authors' computational methods: MIGEC handled demultiplexing of reads and collapsing into UMI consensus sequences, while MiXCR performed V(D)J alignment. Using edgeR on replicate PBMC samples, clonotypes were called vaccine-responding if FDR was below 0.01 and the log2 fold change was above 5 up to day 15. CD4 or CD8 identity was assigned to each bulk clonotype according to whether the clonotype was present at higher abundance in the sequenced CD4 repertoire or the sequenced CD8 repertoire. TCRdb reprocessing: public reads trimmed at Q25 with fastp, clones called with MiXCR, in-frame beta chains kept. Entries are consolidated by CDR3 protein sequence, retaining the most common genes and DNA. Clone size and V and J calls follow TCRdb, not the original study. This sample has hundreds of thousands of distinct CDR3 sequences in its table, and 9% to 15% of those were observed once. The top ten clones comprise about 15% of the sample.

What this sample's treatment or condition label stands for: live attenuated yellow fever vaccine strain. At every blood-draw timepoint, two biological replicates of bulk PBMCs were collected. PBMCs were isolated from peripheral blood using a standard Ficoll-Paque protocol. RNA was extracted with TriZol from bulk PBMCs, CD4 and CD8 fractions, and dextramer-positive and dextramer-negative fractions. On the study overall, not on this receptor specifically: Because the study included only a couple of donors, the extent to which the findings can be generalized is limited. The secondary T-cell response was weaker than the primary response but faster, peaking on day 5 instead of day 15. A small share of clonotypes was detected in both CD4 and CD8 compartments, with the overlap likely arising from convergent recombination. After the booster, most of the clones that had expanded following primary vaccination were detected again (around 95% of CD4 and around 88% of CD8), which suggests that memory was broadly maintained. FACS-sorted repertoires could contain abundant contaminating clonotypes from the bulk population, so computational filtering was required.

Between the V and J ends, shortened by 3 bases and 10 bases respectively, the junction contains 13 bases. CDR1 and CDR2 were assigned from the germline V gene (reference sequence) as SGHAT and FQDESV. Its CDR3 holds 13 amino acids, cysteine through phenylalanine. Only the CDR3 DNA is retained, 39 bases long and in frame from the first base. Recombination linked TRBV11-1 to TRBJ2-1; the D gene lacks a confident call. The TCR sequence derives from a man aged 25 to 45 who received the YFV17D yellow fever vaccine. The sample consisted of PBMCs, taken on the day of the yellow fever booster vaccination. CDR3 reads: CASSFVHLGEQFF. The DNA is as follows: TGTGCCAGCAGCTTCGTTCACTTGGGAGAGCAGTTCTTC.